This T cell receptor beta chain was captured in a study of cytomegalovirus exposure and HLA in healthy donors. Regarding the study as a whole: High sensitivity and specificity were reportedly achieved when the classifier diagnosed cytomegalovirus status. The study labeled more than 150 TCR beta chains cytomegalovirus-associated. TCR clusters originating in the first cohort tended to co-occur in the 100 to 150 validation repertoires, according to a later analysis.

Germline CDR1 is MNHNY and CDR2 is SVGAGI (reference sequence). The junction had 6 bases not matched to a gene; V was cut back by 4 bases and J by 7 bases. The CDR3 has 13 residues. As for this clone: The antigen is undetermined.

Repertoires were generated with immunoSEQ multiplex PCR, while TCRdb's copy carries only in-frame clones and drops some. The sample lists some 43,000 clones, more than 85% occurring once. This receptor was identified in a man between 18 and 29 years old in good health and CMV-seronegative. The rearrangement uses TRBV6-6 and TRBJ2-7; TRBD1 agrees at 8 bases. What was sequenced was PBMCs. In nucleotides, the CDR3 is TGTGCCAGCAGTTCCGGACAGGGTCGGGAGCAGTACTTC. Translated, it gives CASSSGQGREQYF.